The clone carrying this T cell receptor beta chain showed up just a few times. The data originate from a study of blood T cell repertoires in COVID-19. About the study: The origin of the acute and convalescent COVID-19 samples was the United States, Italy and Spain. T cells, B-cell-depleted T cells, or PBMCs supplied cDNA or gDNA.

As originally analysed: From reference gene primer amplification, estimates of nucleated cell counts were derived. Clones were read by immunoSEQ multiplex PCR, and TCRdb kept only the in-frame ones, dropping some. That table furnishes V, J and clone size, whereas the DNA furnished D and trimming. There are 250,000 to 350,000 clones in the sample; roughly 90% occur only once, and about 3% lies in the top ten. Participants were aged 18 to 89 years from more than 20 US areas. Specimen: PBMCs or T cells enriched from blood (not recorded which). The TCR was taken from a woman aged 50 to 60 who had recovered from COVID-19.

The CDR3 DNA follows: TGTGCCAGCAGGGCCCTCTGGAACACTGAAGCTTTCTTT. This translates into CASRALWNTEAFF. The chain recombines TRBV25-1 with TRBJ1-1, with unresolved D. With 6 bases removed from V and 1 base from J, the gap between germline ends came to 9 bases. Germline V gene lookup returns CDR1 MGHDK and CDR2 SYGVNS. This CDR3 is 13 amino acids long.